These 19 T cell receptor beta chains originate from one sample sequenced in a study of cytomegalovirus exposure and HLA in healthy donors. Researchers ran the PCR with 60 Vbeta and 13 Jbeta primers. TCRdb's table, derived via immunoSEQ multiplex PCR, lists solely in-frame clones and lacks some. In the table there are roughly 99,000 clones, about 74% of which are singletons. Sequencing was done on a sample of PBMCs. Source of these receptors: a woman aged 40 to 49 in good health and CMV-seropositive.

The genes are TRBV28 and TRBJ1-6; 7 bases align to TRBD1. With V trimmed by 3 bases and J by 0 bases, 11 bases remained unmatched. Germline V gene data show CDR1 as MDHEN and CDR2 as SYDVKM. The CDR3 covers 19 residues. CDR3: CASSFPKPGQSSYNSPLHF. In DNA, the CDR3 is TGTGCCAGCAGTTTCCCCAAGCCGGGACAGAGCTCCTATAATTCACCCCTCCACTTT.

CDR3 region: CASSQDPGGAEQFF. The CDR3 coding sequence is TGTGCCAGCAGCCAAGATCCTGGCGGTGCAGAGCAGTTCTTC. The genes are TRBV4-2 and TRBJ2-1, with no clear D. Germline V gene data show CDR1 as LGHNA and CDR2 as YNFKEQ. With 0 bases removed from V and 10 bases from J, the gap between germline ends came to 13 bases. The CDR3 extends over 14 amino acids.

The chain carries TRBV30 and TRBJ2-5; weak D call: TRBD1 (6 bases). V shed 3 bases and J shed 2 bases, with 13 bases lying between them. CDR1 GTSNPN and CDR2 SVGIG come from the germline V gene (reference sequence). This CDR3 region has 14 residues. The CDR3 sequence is CAWSHRARQETQYF. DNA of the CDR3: TGTGCCTGGAGCCACAGGGCTCGACAAGAGACCCAGTACTTC.

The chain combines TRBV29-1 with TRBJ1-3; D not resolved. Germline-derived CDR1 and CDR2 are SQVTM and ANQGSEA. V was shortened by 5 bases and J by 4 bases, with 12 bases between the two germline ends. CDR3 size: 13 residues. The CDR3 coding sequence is TGCAGCGTTAGCCCCTCGGTAGGAAACACCATATATTTT. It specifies CSVSPSVGNTIYF.

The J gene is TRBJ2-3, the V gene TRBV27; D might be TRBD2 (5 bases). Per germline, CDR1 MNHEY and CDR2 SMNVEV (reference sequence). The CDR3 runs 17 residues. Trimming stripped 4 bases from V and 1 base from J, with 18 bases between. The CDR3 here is CASSSSQAAGGTDTQYF. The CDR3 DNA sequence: TGTGCCAGCAGTTCCTCCCAGGCCGCGGGTGGCACAGATACGCAGTATTTT.

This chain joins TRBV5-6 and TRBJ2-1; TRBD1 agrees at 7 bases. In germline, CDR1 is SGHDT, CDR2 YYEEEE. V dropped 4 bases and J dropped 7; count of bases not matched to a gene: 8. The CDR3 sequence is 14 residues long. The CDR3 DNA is TGTGCCAGCAGCCCGATGCACAGGGGAAATGAGCAGTTCTTC. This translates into CASSPMHRGNEQFF.

The DNA of the CDR3 is TGTGCCAGCAGCTCCACAGGGGTTGACACTGAAGCTTTCTTT. It is translated as CASSSTGVDTEAFF. The V call is TRBV7-3, the J call TRBJ1-1; 7 nucleotides line up with TRBD1. Germline V gene data show CDR1 as SGHTA and CDR2 as FQGTGA. The CDR3 sequence is 14 residues long. The junction had 5 bases not matched to a gene; V was cut back by 4 bases and J by 3 bases.

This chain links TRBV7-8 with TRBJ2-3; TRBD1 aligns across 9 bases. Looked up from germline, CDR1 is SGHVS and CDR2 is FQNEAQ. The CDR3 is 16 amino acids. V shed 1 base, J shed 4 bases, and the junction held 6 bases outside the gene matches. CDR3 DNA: TGTGCCAGCAGCTTAGAACAGGGGGCACCCCCAGATACGCAGTATTTT. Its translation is CASSLEQGAPPDTQYF.

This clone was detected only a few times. The CDR3 spells CSAVSGGAAEEQYF. CDR3 DNA sequence: TGCAGCGCCGTCAGCGGGGGAGCTGCGGAAGAGCAGTACTTC. The V call is TRBV29-1, the J call TRBJ2-7, with 8 bases matching TRBD2. The CDR3 consists of 14 residues. Germline V gene sequence: CDR1 SQVTM, CDR2 ANQGSEA. V shed 7 bases, J shed 7 bases, and the junction held 15 bases outside the gene matches.

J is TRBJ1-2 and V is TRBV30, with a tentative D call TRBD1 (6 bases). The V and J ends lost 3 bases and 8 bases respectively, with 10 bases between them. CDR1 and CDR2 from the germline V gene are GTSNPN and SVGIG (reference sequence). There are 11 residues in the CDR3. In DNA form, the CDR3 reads TGTGCCTGGAGCGAGGGACAAGGCTACACCTTC. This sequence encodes CAWSEGQGYTF.

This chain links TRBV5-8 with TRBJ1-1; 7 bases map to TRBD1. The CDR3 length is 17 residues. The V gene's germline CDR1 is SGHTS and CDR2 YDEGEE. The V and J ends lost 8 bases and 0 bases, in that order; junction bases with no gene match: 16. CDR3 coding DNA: TGTGCCAGAAAAAACAACCGACAGGGTTACATGAACACTGAAGCTTTCTTT. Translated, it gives CARKNNRQGYMNTEAFF.

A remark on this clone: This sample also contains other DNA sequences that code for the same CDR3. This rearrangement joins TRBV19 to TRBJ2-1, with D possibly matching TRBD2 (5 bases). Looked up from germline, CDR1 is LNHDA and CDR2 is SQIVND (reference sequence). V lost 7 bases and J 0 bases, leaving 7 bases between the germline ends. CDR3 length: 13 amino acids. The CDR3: CASIGSSYNEQFF. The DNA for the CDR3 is TGTGCCAGTATTGGGAGCTCCTACAATGAGCAGTTCTTC.

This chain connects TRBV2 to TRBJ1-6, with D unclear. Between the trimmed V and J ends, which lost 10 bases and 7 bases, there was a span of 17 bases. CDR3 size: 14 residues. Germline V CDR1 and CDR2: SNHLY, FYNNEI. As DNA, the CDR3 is TGTGCCACCTCATCCCGGGTTCGGAATTCACCCCTCCACTTT. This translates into CATSSRVRNSPLHF. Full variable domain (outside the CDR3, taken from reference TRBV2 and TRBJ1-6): EPEVTQTPSHQVTQMGQEVILRCVPISNHLYFYWYRQILGQKVEFLVSFYNNEISEKSEIFDDQFSVERPDGSNFTLKIRSTKLEDSAMYFCATSSRVRNSPLHFGNGTRLTVT.

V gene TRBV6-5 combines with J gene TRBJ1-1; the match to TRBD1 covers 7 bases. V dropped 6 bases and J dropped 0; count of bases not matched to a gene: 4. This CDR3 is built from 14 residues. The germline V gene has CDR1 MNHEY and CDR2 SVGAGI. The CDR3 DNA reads TGTGCCAGCAGGGCCGGGACAGTGAACACTGAAGCTTTCTTT. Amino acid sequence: CASRAGTVNTEAFF.

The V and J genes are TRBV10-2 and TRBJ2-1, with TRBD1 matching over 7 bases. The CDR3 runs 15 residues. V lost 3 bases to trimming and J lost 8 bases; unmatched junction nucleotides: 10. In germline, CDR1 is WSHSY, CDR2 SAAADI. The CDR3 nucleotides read TGCGCCAGCAGTGACGGGCAGGGGGTCGGCCATGAGCAGTTCTTC. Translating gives CASSDGQGVGHEQFF.

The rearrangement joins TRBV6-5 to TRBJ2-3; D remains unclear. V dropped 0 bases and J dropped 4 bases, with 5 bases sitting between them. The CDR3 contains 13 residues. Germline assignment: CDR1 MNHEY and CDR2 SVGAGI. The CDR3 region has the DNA TGTGCCAGCAGTTACTCTCAGGCAGATACGCAGTATTTT. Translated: CASSYSQADTQYF.

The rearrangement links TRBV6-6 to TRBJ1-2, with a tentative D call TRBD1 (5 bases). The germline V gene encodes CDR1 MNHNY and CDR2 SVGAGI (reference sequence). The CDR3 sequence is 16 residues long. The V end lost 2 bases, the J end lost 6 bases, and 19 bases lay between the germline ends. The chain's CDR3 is CASSYGPAGQGNGYTF. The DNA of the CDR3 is TGTGCCAGCAGTTACGGCCCAGCAGGCCAGGGAAATGGCTACACCTTC.

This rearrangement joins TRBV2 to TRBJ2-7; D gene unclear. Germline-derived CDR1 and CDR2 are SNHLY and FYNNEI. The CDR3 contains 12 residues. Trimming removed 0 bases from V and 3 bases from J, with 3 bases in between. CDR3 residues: CASSEAGYEQYF. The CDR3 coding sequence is TGTGCCAGCAGTGAAGCCGGCTACGAGCAGTACTTC.

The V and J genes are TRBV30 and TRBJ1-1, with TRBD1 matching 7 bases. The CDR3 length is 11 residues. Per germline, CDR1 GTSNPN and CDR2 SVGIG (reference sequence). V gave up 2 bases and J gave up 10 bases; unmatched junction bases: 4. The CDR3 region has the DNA TGTGCCTGGAGTAGTGGACAGGCAGCTTTCTTT. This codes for CAWSSGQAAFF.